One T cell receptor beta chain is described in this entry. The antigen is unknown. Sequencing used immunoSEQ multiplex PCR; TCRdb keeps in-frame clones, though not all of them. The sample contains 100,000 or so clones, over 80% of which appear only once. The record originates from a study of T cell responses to AZD1222 COVID-19 vaccine. Study in general: Analysis merged second doses at about 4 or about 12 weeks. Study results and caveats: Spike-wide vaccine-associated CD4 TCRs dominated at 160-218 and 743-854. Donors, mostly white British, included more females; clonal diversity was possibly underestimated. Once two AZD1222 doses were given, Spike-specific TCR breadth and depth went up.

CDR1 is SGHAT and CDR2 is FQNNGV in the germline V gene. The CDR3 consists of 15 residues. V was clipped by 7 bases and J by 1 base; unmatched bases: 9. Material: peripheral blood, obtained on day 0 of AZD1222 vaccination. The rearrangement uses TRBV11-2 and TRBJ1-1, with 7 bases matching TRBD1. This TCR was recovered from an adult in good health. CDR3 amino acids: CASTQGRGPNTEAFF. Here the CDR3 DNA reads TGTGCCAGCACCCAAGGAAGGGGGCCGAACACTGAAGCTTTCTTT.